This T cell receptor beta chain originates from a study of regulatory T cells in long-lasting Graves disease. Turning to this clonotype: An end of the junction differs from the germline gene, which may be a read error.

CDR1 and CDR2 (germline): MNHEY, SVGEGT. This CDR3 comprises 19 residues. Researchers made TCR beta libraries by using iRepertoire HTBI primers and running Arm-PCR on CDR3 regions. TCRdb redid the calling of the multiplex PCR reads with MiXCR, one entry per CDR3 protein. The sample yields approximately 360,000 distinct CDR3 sequences, 10% to 15% seen once. Stated time point: newly diagnosed GD, antithyroid drugs for less than 3 months. Scientists built the TCR library using RNA that was extracted from PBMCs. A further study also used this sample, focusing on T cells in Graves' hyperthyroidism and ophthalmopathy.

The J gene is TRBJ2-1, the V gene TRBV6-2 or TRBV6-3, with TRBD2 matching over 11 bases. This specimen consisted of peripheral blood mononuclear cells (PBMCs), obtained at new diagnosis, from a patient treated with antithyroid drugs. The TCR comes from a woman aged 18-29 years with Graves disease. The CDR3 region is CASNYSNYGASGRRDEQFF. In DNA, the CDR3 is TGTGCCAGCAATTACTCGAATTACGGGGCTAGCGGGAGGAGGGATGAGCAGTTCTTC.